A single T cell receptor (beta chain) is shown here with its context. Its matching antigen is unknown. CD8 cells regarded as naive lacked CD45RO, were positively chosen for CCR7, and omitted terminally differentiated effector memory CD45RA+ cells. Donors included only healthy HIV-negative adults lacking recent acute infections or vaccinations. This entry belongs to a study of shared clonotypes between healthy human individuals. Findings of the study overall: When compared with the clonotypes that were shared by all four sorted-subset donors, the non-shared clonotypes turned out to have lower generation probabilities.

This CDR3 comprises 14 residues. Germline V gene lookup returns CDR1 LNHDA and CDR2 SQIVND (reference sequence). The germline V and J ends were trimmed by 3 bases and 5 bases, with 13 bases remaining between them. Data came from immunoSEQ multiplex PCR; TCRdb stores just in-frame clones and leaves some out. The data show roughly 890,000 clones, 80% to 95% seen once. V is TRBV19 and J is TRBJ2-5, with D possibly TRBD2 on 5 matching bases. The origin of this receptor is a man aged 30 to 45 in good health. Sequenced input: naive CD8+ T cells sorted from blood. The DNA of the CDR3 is TGTGCCAGTAGTATTAGCCTATCGGGGGAGACCCAGTACTTC. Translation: CASSISLSGETQYF.